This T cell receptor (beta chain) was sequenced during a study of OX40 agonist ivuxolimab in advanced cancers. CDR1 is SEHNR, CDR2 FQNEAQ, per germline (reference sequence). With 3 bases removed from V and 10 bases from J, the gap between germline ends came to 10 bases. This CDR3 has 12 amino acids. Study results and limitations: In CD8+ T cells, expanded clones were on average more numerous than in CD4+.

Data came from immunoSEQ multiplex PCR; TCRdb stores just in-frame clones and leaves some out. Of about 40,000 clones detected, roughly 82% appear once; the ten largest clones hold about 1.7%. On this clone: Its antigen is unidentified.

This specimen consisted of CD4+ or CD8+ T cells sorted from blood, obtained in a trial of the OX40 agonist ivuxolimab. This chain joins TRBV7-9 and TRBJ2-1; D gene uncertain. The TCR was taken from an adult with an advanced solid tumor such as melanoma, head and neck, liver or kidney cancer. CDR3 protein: CASSFIGFEQFF. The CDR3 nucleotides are TGTGCCAGCAGCTTTATCGGTTTCGAGCAGTTCTTC. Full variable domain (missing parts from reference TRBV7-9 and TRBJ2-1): DTGVSQNPRHKITKRGQNVTFRCDPISEHNRLYWYRQTLGQGPEFLTYFQNEAQLEKSRLLSDRFSAERPKGSFSTLEIQRTEQGDSAMYLCASSFIGFEQFFGPGTRLTVL.